A selection of T cell receptor beta chains follows, all from one sample in a study of T cells in Graves' hyperthyroidism and ophthalmopathy. TCRdb re-derived calls from the multiplex PCR reads in MiXCR, one entry per CDR3 protein. The repertoire holds under 350,000 distinct CDR3 sequences, roughly 13% seen once, with roughly 7.9% in the top ten. The sample taken for sequencing was blood. All receptors come from a woman between 35 and 50 years old with Graves' hyperthyroidism. Both conserved end residues are part of each CDR3. D genes are given only for firm matches. Not every row has a clone size; where given, it reads once, few, many or a size class.

size	V	length	D	J	CDR3	DNA
many	TRBV7-2	15	NA	TRBJ2-1	CASSSHWVIYNEQFF	TGTGCCAGCAGCTCCCACTGGGTAATCTACAATGAGCAGTTCTTC
many	TRBV7-2	15	NA	TRBJ2-3	CASSFLTTITDTQYF	TGTGCCAGCAGCTTTCTCACCACAATTACAGATACGCAGTATTTT
many	TRBV30	13	NA	TRBJ1-2	CAWDTGTGYGYTF	TGTGCCTGGGATACAGGGACGGGCTATGGCTACACCTTC
many	TRBV7-2	13	NA	TRBJ2-7	CASSPHPDYEQYF	TGTGCCAGCAGCCCACACCCGGACTACGAGCAGTACTTC
few	TRBV10-2	14	TRBD1	TRBJ1-6	CASSGTVYNSPLHF	TGCGCCAGCAGCGGGACAGTTTATAATTCACCCCTCCACTTT
many	TRBV3-1	12	NA	TRBJ2-7	CASSQDDYEQYF	TGTGCCAGCAGCCAAGATGACTACGAGCAGTACTTC
many	TRBV6-5	13	NA	TRBJ1-4	CASSYRLNEKLFF	TGTGCCAGCAGTTACAGGCTCAACGAAAAACTGTTTTTT
NA	TRBV20-1	13	TRBD1	TRBJ2-7	CSARNRGSYEQYF	TGCAGTGCTAGAAACAGGGGCTCCTACGAGCAGTACTTC
few	TRBV19	15	NA	TRBJ2-2	CASSMGNLATGELFF	TGTGCCAGTAGTATGGGGAACCTTGCCACCGGGGAGCTGTTTTTT
NA	TRBV5-1	15	TRBD2	TRBJ2-5	CASSLGLAVLETQYF	TGCGCCAGCAGCTTGGGACTAGCGGTCTTAGAGACCCAGTACTTC
many	TRBV5-1	16	TRBD1	TRBJ1-2	CASRPPFRGRSYGYTF	TGCGCCAGCAGACCGCCCTTCAGGGGGCGAAGCTATGGCTACACCTTC
many	TRBV3-1	15	NA	TRBJ1-5	CASSQDPSGVQPQHF	TGTGCCAGCAGCCAAGATCCCTCAGGGGTTCAGCCCCAGCATTTT
few	TRBV24-1	12	NA	TRBJ2-3	CATSDFGDTQYF	TGTGCCACCAGTGATTTCGGGGATACGCAGTATTTT
many	TRBV20-1	15	NA	TRBJ2-7	CSARDGGASSYEQYF	TGCAGTGCTAGAGATGGGGGGGCCAGCTCCTACGAGCAGTACTTC
many	TRBV19	13	NA	TRBJ1-1	CASSFQGKLEAFF	TGTGCCAGTAGTTTCCAGGGGAAACTCGAAGCTTTCTTT
many	TRBV10-3	11	NA	TRBJ2-3	CAISESDTQYF	TGTGCCATCAGTGAGTCAGATACGCAGTATTTT
many	TRBV6-2/TRBV6-3	15	TRBD2	TRBJ2-3	CASSYSSGSTDTQYF	TGTGCCAGCAGTTACTCTAGCGGGAGCACAGATACGCAGTATTTT
many	TRBV2	15	TRBD1	TRBJ1-2	CASSGRTGGGDGYTF	TGTGCCAGCAGTGGAAGGACAGGGGGCGGAGATGGCTACACCTTC
NA	TRBV7-9	15	NA	TRBJ2-2	CASSLVQGVSGELFF	TGTGCCAGCAGCTTAGTACAGGGAGTCTCCGGGGAGCTGTTTTTT
many	TRBV2	14	NA	TRBJ2-3	CASKVAVSTDTQYF	TGTGCCAGCAAAGTAGCGGTGAGCACAGATACGCAGTATTTT
many	TRBV6-1	13	NA	TRBJ1-1	CASRGGSMAEAFF	TGTGCCAGCAGGGGGGGGTCGATGGCTGAAGCTTTCTTT
many	TRBV12-5	14	NA	TRBJ1-1	CASASDIRAAEAFF	TGTGCTAGTGCCTCGGACATCCGTGCGGCTGAAGCTTTCTTT
many	TRBV20-1	13	TRBD2	TRBJ2-3	CSPSGGRTDTQYF	TGCAGTCCTAGCGGAGGAAGGACAGATACGCAGTATTTT
NA	TRBV18	14	NA	TRBJ2-7	CASSPLAGTSEQYF	TGTGCCAGCTCACCCCTAGCCGGGACCAGCGAGCAGTACTTC